This passage covers 13 T cell receptor beta chains from one sample sequenced in a study of cytomegalovirus exposure and HLA in healthy donors. Profiling relied on immunoSEQ multiplex PCR, and the TCRdb table lists in-frame clones only, not all of them. The sample shows 95,000 to 120,000 clones, about 85% of them seen only once. The material sequenced was PBMCs. The receptors come from a woman in her late teens or twenties in good health and CMV-seronegative.

The chain carries TRBV5-1 and TRBJ2-5; TRBD2 aligns across 8 bases. This CDR3 region has 13 residues. Germline V gene sequence: CDR1 SGHRS, CDR2 YFSETQ. With 5 bases clipped from V and 5 bases from J, the junction kept 5 bases outside the gene matches. As DNA, the CDR3 is TGCGCCAGCAGTATAGCGGGGCGGGAGACCCAGTACTTC. As protein: CASSIAGRETQYF.

The genes are TRBV2 and TRBJ2-2; weak D call: TRBD2 (5 bases). CDR1 is SNHLY and CDR2 is FYNNEI in the germline V gene. The CDR3 has 14 residues. V lost 8 bases to trimming and J lost 5 bases, with 15 bases between them. CDR3 nucleotides: TGTGCCAGCGCACGGGAATTAGGAACCGGGGAGCTGTTTTTT. Protein product: CASARELGTGELFF. The complete variable domain, with remaining parts taken from reference TRBV2 and TRBJ2-2, reads EPEVTQTPSHQVTQMGQEVILRCVPISNHLYFYWYRQILGQKVEFLVSFYNNEISEKSEIFDDQFSVERPDGSNFTLKIRSTKLEDSAMYFCASARELGTGELFFGEGSRLTVL.

The chain links TRBV30 to TRBJ2-3; possibly TRBD1 for D (6 bases). The length of the CDR3 is 14 residues. CDR1 and CDR2 (germline): GTSNPN, SVGIG (reference sequence). Trimming took 3 bases from V and 5 from J, leaving 15 bases between them. The CDR3 protein is CAWSHSGAGDTQYF. Here the CDR3 DNA reads TGTGCCTGGAGCCATTCAGGGGCGGGAGATACGCAGTATTTT.

The sample holds many counts of this clone. This chain links TRBV10-3 with TRBJ2-5; unclear D gene. Deletions cut 2 bases from V and 6 bases from J, with 7 bases between. This CDR3 is built from 12 residues. In germline, CDR1 is ENHRY, CDR2 SYGVKD. As DNA, the CDR3 is TGTGCCATCAGTGAGGACAATCAGACCCAGTACTTC. Its translation is CAISEDNQTQYF.

The chain uses TRBV5-4 and TRBJ1-3; 9 nucleotides match TRBD1. Germline V gene lookup returns CDR1 SGHNT and CDR2 YYREEE (reference sequence). CDR3 length: 17 amino acids. J gave up 3 bases and V 1 base, and 8 bases lay outside the gene matches. CDR3 bases: TGTGCCAGCAGCTTGAAGGGACAGGGATTGGGTGGAAACACCATATATTTT. Its translation is CASSLKGQGLGGNTIYF. Looking up the rest from reference TRBV5-4 and TRBJ1-3 gives the full variable domain: ETGVTQSPTHLIKTRGQQVTLRCSSQSGHNTVSWYQQALGQGPQFIFQYYREEENGRGNFPPRFSGLQFPNYSSELNVNALELDDSALYLCASSLKGQGLGGNTIYFGEGSWLTVV.

V usage is TRBV5-1 and J usage is TRBJ1-5; 7 bases match TRBD1. The CDR3 is made up of 15 amino acids. V shed 4 bases, J shed 3 bases, and the junction held 7 bases outside the gene matches. The germline V gene encodes CDR1 SGHRS and CDR2 YFSETQ. For the CDR3, the DNA is TGCGCCAGCAGCCCGGGACAGCATTCCAATCAGCCCCAGCATTTT. Its translation is CASSPGQHSNQPQHF.

The V and J genes are TRBV9 and TRBJ1-2; the D is unclear. Germline V gene lookup returns CDR1 SGDLS and CDR2 YYNGEE. This CDR3 comprises 13 residues. The V gene lost 0 bases and the J gene lost 2 bases, with 5 bases spanning the gap. The CDR3 coding sequence is TGTGCCAGCAGCGTAGATACAAACTATGGCTACACCTTC. Residues: CASSVDTNYGYTF. The full variable domain, in which reference TRBV9 and TRBJ1-2 provide the parts outside the CDR3, is DSGVTQTPKHLITATGQRVTLRCSPRSGDLSVYWYQQSLDQGLQFLIQYYNGEERAKGNILERFSAQQFPDLHSELNLSSLELGDSALYFCASSVDTNYGYTFGSGTRLTVV.

This chain uses TRBV10-1 with TRBJ2-2; the D gene is possibly TRBD1 (5 bases). The CDR3 sequence is 13 residues long. The germline CDR1 and CDR2 sequences are WNHNN and SYGVQD (reference sequence). Deletions cut 0 bases from V and 6 bases from J, with 5 bases between. DNA of the CDR3: TGCGCCAGCAGTGAGTCGACAGCCGGGGAGCTGTTTTTT. The encoded protein is CASSESTAGELFF.

This chain links TRBV2 with TRBJ2-1; possibly TRBD2 for D (7 bases). V shed 4 bases and J shed 1 base, with 11 bases lying between them. Per germline, CDR1 SNHLY and CDR2 FYNNEI. CDR3 size: 15 residues. The CDR3 nucleotides are TGTGCCAGCAGTGCGGGGGGCCATTCCTACAATGAGCAGTTCTTC. This sequence encodes CASSAGGHSYNEQFF.

This clone was seen a single time. The chain has TRBV6-4 and TRBJ1-6; no clear D gene. The CDR3 loop spans 16 amino acids. The germline V and J ends were trimmed by 0 bases and 5 bases, with 11 bases remaining between them. Germline V gene data show CDR1 as MRHNA and CDR2 as SNTAGT. The CDR3 region has the DNA TGTGCCAGCAGTGACTCAGCGGGTGGAAATAATTCACCCCTCCACTTT. Translated: CASSDSAGGNNSPLHF.

V and J are TRBV4-1 and TRBJ2-1; TRBD1 matches at 9 bases. The CDR3 has 16 amino acids. J was trimmed by 7 bases and V by 4 bases; bases with no gene match: 11. CDR1 is MGHRA, CDR2 YSYEKL, per germline. The CDR3 nucleotides are TGCGCCAGCAGCCTCCTGAGGGGGACAGGGTCGAATGAGCAGTTCTTC. This translates into CASSLLRGTGSNEQFF.

The chain combines TRBV5-1 with TRBJ2-5; 10 bases agree with TRBD1. Germline V gene data show CDR1 as SGHRS and CDR2 as YFSETQ. Losses at the gene ends were 4 bases for V and 3 bases for J; bases not matched to a gene: 6. This CDR3 region has 15 residues. CDR3: CASSPGTGVEETQYF. CDR3 sequence (DNA): TGCGCCAGCAGCCCTGGGACAGGGGTGGAAGAGACCCAGTACTTC. Full variable domain (outside the CDR3, taken from reference TRBV5-1 and TRBJ2-5): KAGVTQTPRYLIKTRGQQVTLSCSPISGHRSVSWYQQTPGQGLQFLFEYFSETQRNKGNFPGRFSGRQFSNSRSEMNVSTLELGDSALYLCASSPGTGVEETQYFGPGTRLLVL.

The chain couples TRBV5-1 to TRBJ1-1; 7 bases are a match to TRBD1. Germline V gives CDR1 SGHRS, CDR2 YFSETQ. CDR3 length: 14 amino acids. With 0 bases clipped from V and 5 bases from J, the junction kept 4 bases outside the gene matches. CDR3 residues: CASSLGSGGTEAFF. The CDR3, as DNA: TGCGCCAGCAGCTTGGGGTCAGGGGGGACTGAAGCTTTCTTT.